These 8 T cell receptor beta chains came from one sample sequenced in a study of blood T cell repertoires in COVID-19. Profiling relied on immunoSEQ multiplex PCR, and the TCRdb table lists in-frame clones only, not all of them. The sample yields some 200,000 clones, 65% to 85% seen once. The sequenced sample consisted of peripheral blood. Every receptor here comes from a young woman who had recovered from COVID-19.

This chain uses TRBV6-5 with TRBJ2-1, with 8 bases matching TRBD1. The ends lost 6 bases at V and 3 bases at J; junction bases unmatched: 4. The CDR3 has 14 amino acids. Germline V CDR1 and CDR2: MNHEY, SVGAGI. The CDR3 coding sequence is TGTGCCAGCAGGCTCGACAGGGGCTACAATGAGCAGTTCTTC. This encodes CASRLDRGYNEQFF.

The CDR3 region is CASRRERGDTEAFF. In nucleotides, the CDR3 is TGTGCCAGCCGGCGGGAACGCGGGGACACTGAAGCTTTCTTT. The rearrangement links TRBV2 to TRBJ1-1; the D is unclear. The CDR3 totals 14 residues. Germline V gene sequence: CDR1 SNHLY, CDR2 FYNNEI. Trimming removed 8 bases at V and 3 bases at J, with 16 bases between.

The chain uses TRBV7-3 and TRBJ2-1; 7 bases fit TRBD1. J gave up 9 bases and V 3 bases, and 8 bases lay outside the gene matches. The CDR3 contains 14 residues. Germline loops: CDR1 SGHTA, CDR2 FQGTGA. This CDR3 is CASSLGQPLGEQFF. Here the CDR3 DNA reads TGTGCCAGCAGCTTGGGACAGCCCCTGGGTGAGCAGTTCTTC.

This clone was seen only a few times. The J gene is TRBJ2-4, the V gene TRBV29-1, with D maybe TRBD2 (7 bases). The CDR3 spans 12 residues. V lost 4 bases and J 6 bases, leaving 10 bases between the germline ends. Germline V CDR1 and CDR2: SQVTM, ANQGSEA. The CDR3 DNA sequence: TGCAGCGTTGCAGGGGAGGGAAACATTCAGTACTTC. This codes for CSVAGEGNIQYF.

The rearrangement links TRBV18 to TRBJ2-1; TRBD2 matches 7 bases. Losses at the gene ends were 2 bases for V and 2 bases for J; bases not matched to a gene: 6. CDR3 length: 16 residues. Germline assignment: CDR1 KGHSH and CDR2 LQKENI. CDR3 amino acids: CASSPWEGGTYNEQFF. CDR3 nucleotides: TGTGCCAGCTCACCATGGGAGGGTGGGACCTACAATGAGCAGTTCTTC.

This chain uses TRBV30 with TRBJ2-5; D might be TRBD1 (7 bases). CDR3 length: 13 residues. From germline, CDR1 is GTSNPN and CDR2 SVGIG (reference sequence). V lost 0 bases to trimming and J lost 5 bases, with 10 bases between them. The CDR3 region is CAWSVPGGETQYF. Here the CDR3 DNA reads TGTGCCTGGAGTGTGCCAGGGGGGGAGACCCAGTACTTC.

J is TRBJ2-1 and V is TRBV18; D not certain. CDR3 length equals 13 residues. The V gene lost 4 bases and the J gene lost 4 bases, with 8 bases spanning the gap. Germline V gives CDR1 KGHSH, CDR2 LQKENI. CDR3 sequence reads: CASSLASYNEQFF. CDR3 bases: TGTGCCAGCTCACTTGCCAGTTACAATGAGCAGTTCTTC.

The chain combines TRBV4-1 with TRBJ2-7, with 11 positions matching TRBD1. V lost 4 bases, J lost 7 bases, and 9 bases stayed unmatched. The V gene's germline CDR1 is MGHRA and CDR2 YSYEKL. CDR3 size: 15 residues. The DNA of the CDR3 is TGCGCCAGCAGCCTGGGGACAGGGGGGCCTCGGGAGCAGTACTTC. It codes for CASSLGTGGPREQYF.